Listed below are T cell receptor beta chains from one sample, sequenced in a study of long-term antiretroviral therapy in people with HIV. Sequenced by immunoSEQ multiplex PCR; TCRdb stores in-frame clones only, minus some. This table holds tens of thousands of clones, roughly four fifths found once. Sequencing used unsorted PBMCs, obtained less than 1.8 years before starting antiretroviral therapy. These receptors were obtained from a woman aged 40 to 50 with HIV. Each CDR3 is given with its conserved first and last residue.

v_call	j_call	cdr3_aa
TRBV7-2	TRBJ1-3	CASSSGGIPRDTIYF
TRBV4-1	TRBJ1-2	CASSQEGRGASGYTF
TRBV11-3	TRBJ1-3	CASSERGISGNTIYF
TRBV14	TRBJ2-2	CASSQTAGELFF
TRBV4-2	TRBJ2-6	CASSQEPGINSGANVLTF
TRBV7-6	TRBJ2-7	CASSPGTAYNEQYF
TRBV10-3	TRBJ2-1	CAIPSKVSGGNEQFF
TRBV18	TRBJ2-7	CASSPPIGQGALEQYF
TRBV7-6	TRBJ2-7	CASSSLGQREQYF
TRBV5-6	TRBJ2-3	CASSQQASGFTDTQYF
TRBV4-3	TRBJ2-7	CASSQDGAGWNEQYF
TRBV7-2	TRBJ2-2	CASSLDPSRAGELFF